One sample yielded the 3 T cell receptor beta chains listed below, sequenced in a study of T cell responses to AZD1222 COVID-19 vaccine. Repertoires were generated with immunoSEQ multiplex PCR, while TCRdb's copy carries only in-frame clones and drops some. Here the sample spans 65,000 to 80,000 clones, about four fifths being singletons. The material sequenced was peripheral blood, taken 28 days after the second AZD1222 dose. Receptors originate from an adult who received the AZD1222 COVID-19 vaccine.

The rearrangement joins TRBV28 to TRBJ1-1; 7 nucleotides match TRBD1. The CDR3 is 14 residues long. From germline, CDR1 is MDHEN and CDR2 SYDVKM. With 6 bases clipped from V and 4 bases from J, the junction kept 8 bases outside the gene matches. CDR3: CASRPGGTITEAFF. CDR3 nucleotides: TGTGCCAGCAGACCAGGGGGGACGATCACTGAAGCTTTCTTT.

The DNA of the CDR3 is TGTGCCAGCTCACCGGCGAATCAGGGGACTGAAGCTTTCTTT. This encodes CASSPANQGTEAFF. The chain is built from TRBV18 and TRBJ1-1; D may be TRBD1 (6 bases). Germline assignment: CDR1 KGHSH and CDR2 LQKENI. This CDR3 contains 14 residues. Trimming pared 3 bases from V and 5 bases from J, leaving 13 bases between.

About this clone itself: One end of the junction does not line up with germline, which may come from a read error. The genes are TRBV28 and TRBJ1-4; a weak D match, TRBD1 (6 bases). CDR1 and CDR2 (germline): MDHEN, SYDVKM. This CDR3 is 14 amino acids long. CDR3 amino acids: CATSWGAAGEKLFF. CDR3 coding DNA: TGTGCCACCAGTTGGGGGGCGGCAGGCGAAAAACTGTTTTTT. The full variable domain, in which reference TRBV28 and TRBJ1-4 provide the parts outside the CDR3, is DVKVTQSSRYLVKRTGEKVFLECVQDMDHENMFWYRQDPGLGLRLIYFSYDVKMKEKGDIPEGYSVSREKKERFSLILESASTNQTSMYLCATSWGAAGEKLFFGSGTQLSVL.